This T cell receptor (beta chain) is drawn from a study of CD8 T cells in Susac syndrome. The table lists this clonotype with a count of one. Sequencing of TCR beta was carried out in blood CD8+ and CD4+ T cells. It was treatment-naive patients with stable or active relapsing-remitting disease who made up the multiple sclerosis controls. Random hexamers served to reverse transcribe roughly 0.5 to 1 ug RNA. immunoSEQ multiplex PCR amplified TCR beta CDR3 across 54 Vbeta, 13 Jbeta. TCRdb reprocessed the immunoSEQ multiplex PCR reads with MiXCR, giving one entry per CDR3 protein. The sample has just over 150,000 distinct CDR3 sequences, 90% to 95% seen once. The CDR3 totals 14 residues. V lost 1 base and J 4 bases, leaving 7 bases between the germline ends. Germline V lookup: CDR1 LGHDT, CDR2 YNNKEL (reference sequence).

The TCR sequence derives from a human donor with multiple sclerosis. The sequenced material came from CD8+ T cells from PBMCs. This chain links TRBV3-1 with TRBJ2-2; D unclear. CDR3 DNA sequence: TGTGCCAGCAGCCAAGTCGACATCACCGGGGAGCTGTTTTTT. Its protein product is CASSQVDITGELFF.